This T cell receptor (beta chain) was found in a study of T cells in Graves' hyperthyroidism and ophthalmopathy. This clonotype was seen repeatedly, ten times or more. Antigen specificity is unknown. This CDR3 comprises 12 residues. V was trimmed by 2 bases and J by 6 bases, leaving 7 bases between them. The V gene's germline CDR1 is SGHAT and CDR2 FQDESV (reference sequence). Study conclusions and caveats: Most thyroid clonotypes that were expanded above 0.001 also turned up in blood.

RNA transcripts served as the template for amplifying TCR beta CDR3 regions. The HTBI primer set was used in a first-round RT-PCR of the TCR CDR3. TCRdb redid the calling of the multiplex PCR reads with MiXCR, one entry per CDR3 protein. The data show 300,000 to 450,000 distinct CDR3 sequences, 18% seen once. The clonotype was recovered from a middle-aged woman with Graves' ophthalmopathy. The source material was blood. V and J are TRBV11-1 and TRBJ1-2; D remains unclear. The DNA for the CDR3 is TGTGCCAGCAGCTTAATCGGCGATGGCTACACCTTC. Its protein is CASSLIGDGYTF.